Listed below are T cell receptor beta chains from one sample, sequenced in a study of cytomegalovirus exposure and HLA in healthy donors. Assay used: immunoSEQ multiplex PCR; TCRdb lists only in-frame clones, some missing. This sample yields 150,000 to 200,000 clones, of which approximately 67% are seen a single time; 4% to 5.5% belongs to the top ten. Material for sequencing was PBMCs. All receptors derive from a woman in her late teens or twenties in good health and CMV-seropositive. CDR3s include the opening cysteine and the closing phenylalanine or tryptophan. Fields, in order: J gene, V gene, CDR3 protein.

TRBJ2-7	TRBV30	CAWSGQGYEQYF
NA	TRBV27	CASSWGLAGGYEQYF
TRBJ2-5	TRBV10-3	CAIGLGQGGDQYF
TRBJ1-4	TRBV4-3	CASNSGWQGAEKLFF
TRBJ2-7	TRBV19	CASAGAYEQYF
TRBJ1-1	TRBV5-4	CASSLPDRTNTEAFF
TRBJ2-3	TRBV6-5	CASSWVGAADTQYF
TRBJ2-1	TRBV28	CASSLSGQGPYNEQFF
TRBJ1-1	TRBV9	CASSIRDRNTEAFF
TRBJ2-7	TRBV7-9	CASSPQKGAATSYEQYF
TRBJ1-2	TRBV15	CATSRDIGDYGYTF
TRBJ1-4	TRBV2	CASRRTATHEKLFF
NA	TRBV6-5	CASQTGSYEQYF
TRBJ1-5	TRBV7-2	CASSFPGNQPQHF
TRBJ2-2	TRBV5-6	CASSWSPNTGELFF
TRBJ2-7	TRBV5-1	CASSLGVFYEQYF
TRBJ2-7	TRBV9	CASSAAGGPDEQYF
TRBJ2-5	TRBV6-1	CASRRTVQETQYF
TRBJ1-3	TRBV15	CATAFQGGANTIYF
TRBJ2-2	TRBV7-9	CASSLRTGTTGELFF
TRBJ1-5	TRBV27	CASSPMGRYSNQPQHF
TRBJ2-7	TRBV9	CASSVGGGTYEQYF
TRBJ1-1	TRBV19	CASSIRGHPEAFF
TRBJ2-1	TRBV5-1	CASTPDRGHYNEQFF
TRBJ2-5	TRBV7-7	CASSLASGSSETQYF
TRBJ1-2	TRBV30	CAWSFRDRGGYTF
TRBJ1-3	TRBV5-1	CASSLDRSSGNTIYF
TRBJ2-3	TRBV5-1	CASSLGQGYTDTQYF
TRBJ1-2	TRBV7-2	CASSPKWGSTNYGYTF
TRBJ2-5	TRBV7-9	CASSLNTGEKTQYF
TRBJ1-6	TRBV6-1	CASSGEGGRSPLHF
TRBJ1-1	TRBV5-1	CASSWSGTGDTEAFF
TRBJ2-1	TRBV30	CAWNTLGGEQFF
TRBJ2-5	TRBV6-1	CASSVTGGVETQYF
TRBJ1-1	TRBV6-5	CASSKPGTGNTEAFF
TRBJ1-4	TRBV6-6	CASSYIINEKLFF
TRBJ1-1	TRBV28	CASRQDRLNTEAFF
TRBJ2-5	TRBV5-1	CASSLGSGGGQETQYF
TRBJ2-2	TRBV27	CASSLASDRRVEELFF
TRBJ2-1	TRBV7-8	CASSLPGLAEHNEQFF
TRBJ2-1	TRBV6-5	CASSYYMDRAHEQFF
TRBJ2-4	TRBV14	CASSRDRKSIQYF
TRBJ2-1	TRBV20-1	CSASLANEQFF
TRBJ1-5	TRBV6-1	CASMTRGGDQPQHF
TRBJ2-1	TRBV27	CASSLSSRGYNEQFF
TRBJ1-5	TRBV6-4	CASSDSISHRGGPSNQPQHF
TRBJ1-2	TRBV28	CASSSPLGLGEINYGYTF
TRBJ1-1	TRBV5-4	CASSNRVNTEAFF
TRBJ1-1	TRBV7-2	CASSLDLPGTEAFF
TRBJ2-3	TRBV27	CASSLYAGTGVTDTQYF
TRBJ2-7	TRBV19	CASSPRGGSQGEQYF